This T cell receptor (beta chain) was recorded in a study of blood T cell repertoires in COVID-19. Study overall: Sample material is recorded as cDNA or gDNA derived from T cells, B-cell-depleted T cells, or PBMCs.

Trimming removed 8 bases from V and 3 bases from J; junction bases left unmatched: 5. The CDR3 length is 14 residues. Germline V CDR1 and CDR2: SNHLY, FYNNEI. Original data processing: Estimated nucleated cell counts came from reference gene primer amplification. The table came from immunoSEQ multiplex PCR; TCRdb's copy has only in-frame clones and leaves some out. V and J calls and clone size follow that table, whereas D and trimming were derived from the DNA. The sample holds roughly 100,000 clones, over 60% seen once. The TCR sequence derives from a man older than 75 with COVID-19, enrolled during active disease. The material sequenced was peripheral blood. J is TRBJ1-2 and V is TRBV2, with TRBD1 matching 11 bases. CDR3 residues: CASSWDRGDYGYTF. Here the CDR3 DNA reads TGTGCCAGCTCTTGGGACAGGGGGGACTATGGCTACACCTTC.